This record looks at one TCR beta chain sequence and its context. With a much larger clone just one base away, this may be a read error. The sample originates from a study of T cells in Graves' hyperthyroidism and ophthalmopathy. Trimming stripped 6 bases from V and 6 bases from J, with 27 bases between. The CDR3 is 17 residues long. An absence of ophthalmopathy progression within 18 months meant stable Graves' hyperthyroidism. The TCR beta CDR3 regions underwent amplification using RNA transcripts as the source. The HTBI primer set served for first-round RT-PCR of the TCR CDR3. TCRdb reprocessed the multiplex PCR reads via MiXCR and lists one record per CDR3 protein. Among approximately 590,000 distinct CDR3 sequences listed, approximately 14% were seen once.

The V and J genes are TRBV12-3 or TRBV12-4 and TRBJ2-7; tentatively, D is TRBD1 (7 bases). Input material: blood. The clonotype comes from a young woman with Graves' hyperthyroidism. The CDR3 here is CASSLRWWRGRVLEQYF. The CDR3 DNA reads as TGTGCCAGCAGCCTGCGATGGTGGAGGGGGCGCGTTCTCGAGCAGTACTTC.